Sequencing of this T cell receptor beta chain was carried out in a study of blood T cell repertoires in COVID-19. Across the study: Samples taken during acute and convalescent COVID-19 were collected in the United States, Italy and Spain. PBMCs, B-cell-depleted T cells, or T cells were the source of the cDNA or gDNA that made up the material.

The CDR3 loop spans 17 amino acids. V lost 5 bases, J lost 0 bases, and 6 bases stayed unmatched. The V gene's germline CDR1 is MDHEN and CDR2 SYDVKM. Authors' analysis steps: From reference gene primer amplification, estimates of nucleated cell counts were derived. Assay: immunoSEQ multiplex PCR; the TCRdb copy retains only in-frame clones and omits some. V, J and clone size were drawn from that table, and D and trimming were deduced from the DNA. Of about 14,000 clones listed, over 75% were seen once; the top ten hold roughly 15%. The rearrangement uses TRBV28 and TRBJ2-5; the match to TRBD2 covers 13 bases. The sample was peripheral blood. This clonotype was sampled from a human donor in a cohort sampled during active COVID-19. The CDR3 reads CASSKLAGGLNQETQYF. DNA of the CDR3: TGTGCCAGCAGTAAACTAGCGGGGGGGCTTAACCAAGAGACCCAGTACTTC.